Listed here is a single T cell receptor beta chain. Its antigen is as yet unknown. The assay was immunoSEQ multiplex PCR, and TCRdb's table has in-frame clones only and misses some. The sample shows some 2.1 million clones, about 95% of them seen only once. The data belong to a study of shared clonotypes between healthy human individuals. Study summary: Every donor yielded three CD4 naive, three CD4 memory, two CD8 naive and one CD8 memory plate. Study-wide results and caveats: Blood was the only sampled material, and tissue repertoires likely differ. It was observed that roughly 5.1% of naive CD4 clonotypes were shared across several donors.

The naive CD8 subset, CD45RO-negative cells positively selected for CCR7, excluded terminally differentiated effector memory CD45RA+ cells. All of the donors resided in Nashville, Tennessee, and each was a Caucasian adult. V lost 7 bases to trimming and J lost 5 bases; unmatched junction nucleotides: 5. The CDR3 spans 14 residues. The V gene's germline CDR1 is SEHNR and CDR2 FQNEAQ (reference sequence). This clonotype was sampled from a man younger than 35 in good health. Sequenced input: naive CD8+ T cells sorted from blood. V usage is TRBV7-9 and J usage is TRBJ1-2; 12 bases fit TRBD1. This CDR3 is CASIGTGGAYGYTF. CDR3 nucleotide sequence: TGTGCCAGCATCGGGACAGGGGGCGCGTATGGCTACACCTTC.